This is a list of T cell receptor beta chains from one sample in a study of cytomegalovirus exposure and HLA in healthy donors. TCRdb's table, derived via immunoSEQ multiplex PCR, lists solely in-frame clones and lacks some. The data hold about 91,000 clones, with around 59% observed a single time. The sequencing sample was made of PBMCs. The receptor source for this set is a human donor in good health. The CDR3 runs from the conserved cysteine through the conserved F or W. A D gene is named only where the DNA matches it firmly. Some rows mark clone size as missing; the rest say once, few, many or name a class of expanded clone.

CASSVTGRSNQPQHF | TGTGCCAGCTCAGTAACCGGGAGAAGCAATCAGCCCCAGCATTTT | TRBJ1-5 | TRBV18 | NA | NA
CASREGYEQYF | TGTGCCAGCAGGGAGGGCTACGAGCAGTACTTC | TRBJ2-7 | TRBV6-7 | NA | NA
CASSAGLVETQYF | TGTGCCAGCAGCGCCGGACTAGTAGAGACCCAGTACTTC | TRBJ2-5 | TRBV9 | NA | TRBD2
CASSPEASGGWETQYF | TGTGCCAGCAGCCCAGAGGCTAGCGGGGGGTGGGAGACCCAGTACTTC | TRBJ2-5 | TRBV9 | few | TRBD2
CASSIRADRPLGNQPQHF | TGTGCCAGTAGTATTCGGGCGGACAGGCCGCTGGGCAATCAGCCCCAGCATTTT | TRBJ1-5 | TRBV19 | NA | TRBD1
CASSLITGGYEQYF | TGTGCCAGCAGCTTAATAACCGGGGGGTACGAGCAGTACTTC | TRBJ2-7 | TRBV7-3 | NA | TRBD2
CASSIGTLNTEAFF | TGTGCCAGCAGCATCGGGACATTGAACACTGAAGCTTTCTTT | TRBJ1-1 | TRBV6-5 | NA | NA
CASSLAFLLLSSGTDTQYF | TGTGCCAGCAGCTTAGCTTTTTTGCTTTTATCTTCGGGCACAGATACGCAGTATTTT | TRBJ2-3 | TRBV7-2 | NA | NA
CSANHRFGYTF | TGCAGTGCCAACCACCGGTTTGGCTACACCTTC | TRBJ1-2 | TRBV20-1 | NA | NA
CASSPGQGGAEAFF | TGCGCCAGCAGCCCGGGACAGGGAGGGGCTGAAGCTTTCTTT | TRBJ1-1 | TRBV5-1 | NA | TRBD1
CASSSGTANTEAFF | TGCGCCAGCAGCTCAGGGACAGCCAACACTGAAGCTTTCTTT | TRBJ1-1 | TRBV5-1 | NA | TRBD1
CASTGTSGGISTDTQYF | TGTGCCAGCACCGGGACTAGCGGGGGTATTAGCACAGATACGCAGTATTTT | TRBJ2-3 | TRBV5-4 | NA | TRBD2
CASSLGQGSTEAFF | TGTGCCAGCAGCTTAGGACAGGGAAGCACTGAAGCTTTCTTT | TRBJ1-1 | TRBV7-2 | NA | TRBD1
CASSREAFF | TGTGCCAGCAGCCGTGAAGCTTTCTTT | TRBJ1-1 | TRBV7-2 | NA | NA
CASSSLGANYGYTF | TGTGCCAGCAGCTCCCTCGGGGCTAACTATGGCTACACCTTC | TRBJ1-2 | TRBV9 | once | NA
CASSLGTYSNQPQHF | TGTGCCAGCAGCTTGGGGACATATAGCAATCAGCCCCAGCATTTT | TRBJ1-5 | TRBV5-6 | NA | NA
CASSPDRLSEKLFF | TGTGCCAGCAGCCCTGACAGGCTTAGTGAAAAACTGTTTTTT | TRBJ1-4 | TRBV6-5 | NA | NA
CASSFRRGNYGYTF | TGTGCCAGTAGTTTTCGCAGGGGTAACTATGGCTACACCTTC | TRBJ1-2 | TRBV19 | few | NA
CASSQGVLAGVYEQYF | TGCGCCAGCAGCCAAGGTGTACTAGCGGGGGTCTACGAGCAGTACTTC | TRBJ2-7 | TRBV4-3 | NA | TRBD2
CASSQRDISNQPQHF | TGCGCCAGCAGTCAACGGGACATTAGCAATCAGCCCCAGCATTTT | TRBJ1-5 | TRBV23-1 | NA | NA
CASSIFPPDRGRNEQFF | TGTGCCAGCAGCATTTTCCCTCCCGACAGGGGGCGTAATGAGCAGTTCTTC | TRBJ2-1 | TRBV5-4 | NA | TRBD1
CASSKDRGYEQYF | TGTGCCAGCAGCAAGGACAGGGGCTACGAGCAGTACTTC | TRBJ2-7 | TRBV7-7 | NA | TRBD1
CASSHIGQGEKLFF | TGCGCCAGCAGCCATATCGGACAGGGCGAAAAACTGTTTTTT | TRBJ1-4 | TRBV4-1 | few | TRBD1
CASSARDRGNFEQYF | TGTGCCAGTAGTGCGAGGGACAGGGGGAACTTCGAGCAGTACTTC | TRBJ2-7 | TRBV19 | NA | TRBD1
CASSLTSGDAGELFF | TGTGCCAGCAGCTTGACTAGCGGGGACGCCGGGGAGCTGTTTTTT | TRBJ2-2 | TRBV6-6 | NA | TRBD2
CASSVDGQGYTGELFF | TGTGCCAGCAGCGTAGACGGACAGGGGTACACCGGGGAGCTGTTTTTT | TRBJ2-2 | TRBV9 | NA | TRBD1
CASSLQVNTEAFF | TGTGCCAGCAGCCTACAGGTGAACACTGAAGCTTTCTTT | TRBJ1-1 | TRBV7-3 | few | NA
CASMRGGDPAYYGYTF | TGTGCCAGCATGCGCGGGGGGGACCCCGCTTACTATGGCTACACCTTC | TRBJ1-2 | TRBV27 | NA | NA
CASGGGGLGYTF | TGTGCCAGCGGTGGCGGAGGGCTGGGCTACACCTTC | TRBJ1-2 | TRBV6-1 | NA | NA
CASSAGTGRGENEQFF | TGTGCCAGCAGCGCCGGGACAGGGAGGGGAGAGAATGAGCAGTTCTTC | TRBJ2-1 | TRBV5-4 | NA | TRBD1
CASSGELAGVGTDTQYF | TGTGCCAGCAGCGGCGAACTAGCGGGAGTTGGCACAGATACGCAGTATTTT | TRBJ2-3 | TRBV9 | NA | TRBD2
CASSVVGDRDIQYF | TGTGCCAGCAGCGTAGTGGGAGACAGGGACATTCAGTACTTC | TRBJ2-4 | TRBV9 | NA | TRBD1
CASDRNKNEQYF | TGTGCCAGCGACAGGAATAAGAACGAGCAGTACTTC | TRBJ2-7 | TRBV2 | NA | NA
CASSVRLPGSYNEQFF | TGTGCCAGCAGCGTCAGGTTACCGGGGTCCTACAATGAGCAGTTCTTC | TRBJ2-1 | TRBV9 | NA | NA
CASSIAGGSYGYTF | TGTGCCAGTAGTATCGCAGGAGGATCCTATGGCTACACCTTC | TRBJ1-2 | TRBV19 | NA | NA
CASTRQPSGNQPQHF | TGTGCCAGCACAAGGCAGCCCTCGGGAAATCAGCCCCAGCATTTT | TRBJ1-5 | TRBV2 | few | NA
CASSPRQGRTGELFF | TGTGCCAGCTCCCCGAGACAGGGACGAACCGGGGAGCTGTTTTTT | TRBJ2-2 | TRBV18 | NA | TRBD1
CASSLGTGVGEQFF | TGTGCCAGCAGCTTAGGGACGGGGGTTGGAGAGCAGTTCTTC | TRBJ2-1 | TRBV7-9 | NA | NA
CAWSQGHPYEQYF | TGTGCCTGGAGTCAAGGACACCCCTACGAGCAGTACTTC | TRBJ2-7 | TRBV30 | NA | NA
CASSLRAGQGNEQFF | TGTGCCAGCAGCTTACGGGCTGGGCAGGGGAATGAGCAGTTCTTC | TRBJ2-1 | TRBV7-3 | few | NA
CASSPQMRESEAFF | TGTGCCAGCTCACCACAAATGCGGGAATCTGAAGCTTTCTTT | TRBJ1-1 | TRBV18 | few | NA
CASSQFGTVYEQYF | TGTGCCAGCAGCCAATTCGGGACAGTCTACGAGCAGTACTTC | TRBJ2-7 | TRBV16 | NA | TRBD1
CASLSTRANYGYTF | TGTGCCAGCTTGTCCACCAGGGCTAACTATGGCTACACCTTC | TRBJ1-2 | TRBV6-5 | NA | NA
CASSLGNTGELFF | TGTGCCAGCAGCCTCGGGAACACCGGGGAGCTGTTTTTT | TRBJ2-2 | TRBV7-9 | NA | NA
CASSPLPGLRGETQYF | TGTGCTAGCAGCCCCCTCCCGGGACTCCGCGGAGAGACCCAGTACTTC | TRBJ2-5 | TRBV7-7 | few | NA
CASSRRTGLREKLFF | TGCGCCAGCAGCCGCCGGACGGGGTTAAGAGAAAAACTGTTTTTT | TRBJ1-4 | TRBV4-1 | NA | NA
CASSLGLTSGGETDTQYF | TGTGCCAGCAGCTTAGGGCTGACTAGCGGGGGGGAGACAGATACGCAGTATTTT | TRBJ2-3 | TRBV11-3 | NA | TRBD2
CASTPSQFYGYTF | TGTGCCAGCACCCCCTCCCAGTTCTATGGCTACACCTTC | TRBJ1-2 | TRBV7-9 | NA | NA
CASSPDGGAGNTIYF | TGTGCCAGCAGTCCTGATGGGGGGGCTGGAAACACCATATATTTT | TRBJ1-3 | TRBV7-9 | few | NA
CARLTGSTGNTIYF | TGTGCCAGGCTAACAGGGTCTACTGGAAACACCATATATTTT | TRBJ1-3 | TRBV6-1 | NA | NA
CASKPTGTADTQYF | TGTGCCAGCAAACCGACAGGGACGGCCGATACGCAGTATTTT | TRBJ2-3 | TRBV2 | NA | TRBD1
CAWSKDRDEKLFF | TGTGCCTGGAGTAAGGACAGGGATGAAAAACTGTTTTTT | TRBJ1-4 | TRBV30 | few | TRBD1
CASSPRASSYNSPLHF | TGTGCCAGCAGCCCCAGGGCTAGCTCCTATAATTCACCCCTCCACTTT | TRBJ1-6 | TRBV27 | NA | NA
CASSLAAGQSGGGYTF | TGTGCCAGCAGTCTAGCTGCGGGACAGTCAGGAGGGGGCTACACCTTC | TRBJ1-2 | TRBV7-6 | once | TRBD1
CSVEDPGQGSHEQFF | TGCAGCGTTGAAGATCCGGGACAGGGATCGCATGAGCAGTTCTTC | TRBJ2-1 | TRBV29-1 | NA | TRBD1